One sample yielded the 4 T cell receptor beta chains listed below, sequenced in a study of metastatic and nonmetastatic thyroid tumors. Treatment of any kind had been given to no patient before thyroid surgery. With MiXCR, TCRdb reprocessed the PCR reads. The sample lists 35,000 to 50,000 clones, around 28% occurring once. Source material: blood. The receptors come from a male donor with papillary thyroid cancer or a benign thyroid nodule (not recorded which). Some clones in this sample may be carry-over from other donors' samples.

This clone appeared many times. The chain recombines TRBV7-2 with TRBJ1-4, with 7 bases lining up with TRBD1. The CDR3 is 15 residues long. V lost 1 base, J lost 4 bases, and 3 bases stayed unmatched. Germline V gene lookup returns CDR1 SGHTA and CDR2 FQGNSA. The CDR3 nucleotides are TGTGCCAGCAGCTTAGTGACAGGGAGTAATGAAAAACTGTTTTTT. Residues: CASSLVTGSNEKLFF. The whole variable domain, filled in from reference TRBV7-2 and TRBJ1-4, reads GAGVSQSPSNKVTEKGKDVELRCDPISGHTALYWYRQSLGQGLEFLIYFQGNSAPDKSGLPSDRFSAERTGGSVSTLTIQRTQQEDSAVYLCASSLVTGSNEKLFFGSGTQLSVL.

This clone has ten or more counts. The chain is built from TRBV28 and TRBJ2-1, with 11 nucleotides matching TRBD2. The CDR3 spans 19 residues. J lost 2 bases, V lost 6 bases, and 15 bases had no gene match. Per the germline V gene, CDR1 is MDHEN and CDR2 is SYDVKM. CDR3 DNA: TGTGCCAGCAGGGGTTTTGGGACTAGCGGTCTTTCGACCTACAATGAGCAGTTCTTC. It specifies CASRGFGTSGLSTYNEQFF.

This clone was picked up many times. The rearrangement uses TRBV29-1 and TRBJ2-3; TRBD2 aligns across 9 bases. CDR3 length equals 13 residues. The trim removed 2 bases at V and 10 bases at J, leaving 7 bases unmatched. Germline-derived CDR1 and CDR2 are SQVTM and ANQGSEA. CDR3 DNA sequence: TGCAGCGTTGAACCGGCGGGGGGGGTTCCGCAGTATTTT. Its protein is CSVEPAGGVPQYF.

The chain recombines TRBV11-2 with TRBJ2-1; D gene ambiguous. This CDR3 comprises 14 residues. Trimming cost V 5 bases and J 10 bases, with 18 bases left between them. Germline lookup yields CDR1 SGHAT and CDR2 FQNNGV. For the CDR3, the DNA is TGTGCCAGCAGCAACATTCGCGGACGGGTCGAGCAGTTCTTC. The encoded protein is CASSNIRGRVEQFF.